This T cell receptor beta chain was sequenced during a study of CD8 T cells in Susac syndrome. A quantity of roughly 0.5 to 1 ug RNA underwent reverse transcription using random hexamers. MiXCR, run by TCRdb on the immunoSEQ multiplex PCR reads, gives a single entry per CDR3 protein. Of about 200,000 distinct CDR3 sequences listed, just under 95% are singletons. This CDR3 spans 15 amino acids. The germline V gene has CDR1 ENHRY and CDR2 SYGVKD. V lost 3 bases and J 2 bases, leaving 10 bases between the germline ends. This receptor was identified in a human donor with multiple sclerosis. The sequenced sample consisted of CD4+ T cells from PBMCs. The chain joins TRBV10-3 to TRBJ2-2, with D possibly matching TRBD1 (5 bases). The CDR3 loop reads CAISDSDRNTGELFF. The DNA of the CDR3 is TGTGCCATCAGTGATTCCGACAGAAACACCGGGGAGCTGTTTTTT.